The source of this T cell receptor (beta chain) is a study of beta chain features in type 1 diabetes. Across the study: Cell yields, age and gender were similar between patients and healthy donors. Findings of the study overall: Moderately but significantly shorter TCRB CDR3s were found in Type 1 diabetes patients in all four CD4+ subsets.

Of the isolated RNA, all was reverse transcribed, and so the sequenced material was expressed TCRB transcripts. Only in-frame clones appear in the TCRdb table, and some are missing; sequencing was by immunoSEQ multiplex PCR. The profile shows around 97,000 clones, under 30% of them singletons. Blood was drawn once from each donor into heparinised tubes. The draws averaged around 0.12 L. It was via CD45RO/CCR7/CD25/CD127/CD95/CD27 that CD4+ naive, central memory, regulatory and stem cell-like memory cells were sorted. V was pared by 3 bases and J by 3 bases, with 12 bases between. Germline CDR1 reads SGHRS; CDR2 reads YFSETQ. The CDR3 consists of 14 residues. This clone turned up a few times. Its antigen remains unidentified.

This clonotype originated in a woman aged 18-35 years with type 1 diabetes. Sample: central memory CD4+ T cells from blood. The chain links TRBV5-1 to TRBJ1-1; D might be TRBD1 (6 bases). The CDR3 is CASSWGGEHTEAFF. The CDR3 DNA reads TGCGCCAGCAGCTGGGGGGGCGAGCACACTGAAGCTTTCTTT. Combining the CDR3 with reference TRBV5-1 and TRBJ1-1 gives the whole variable domain KAGVTQTPRYLIKTRGQQVTLSCSPISGHRSVSWYQQTPGQGLQFLFEYFSETQRNKGNFPGRFSGRQFSNSRSEMNVSTLELGDSALYLCASSWGGEHTEAFFGQGTRLTVV.